This T cell receptor beta chain was sequenced for a study of blood T cells in healthy people across ages. A sample-barcoded 5' primer and a J-beta primer mix were used in a second PCR of roughly 7 to 11 cycles. TCRdb processed the 5' RACE reads anew with MiXCR; each CDR3 protein has one entry. This table holds hundreds of thousands of distinct CDR3 sequences, around 54% found once. This CDR3 region has 15 residues. Germline trimming cut 3 bases from V and 0 bases from J; bases unmatched to any gene: 2. Looked up from germline, CDR1 is MDHEN and CDR2 is SYDVKM. This chain connects TRBV28 to TRBJ2-1; 7 nucleotides line up with TRBD1. Material: blood. This sequence was found in a man between 60 and 75 years old in good health. CDR3 nucleotides: TGTGCCAGCAGTTTTGGGGACAGCTCCTACAATGAGCAGTTCTTC. Translation: CASSFGDSSYNEQFF. Full variable domain (missing parts from reference TRBV28 and TRBJ2-1): DVKVTQSSRYLVKRTGEKVFLECVQDMDHENMFWYRQDPGLGLRLIYFSYDVKMKEKGDIPEGYSVSREKKERFSLILESASTNQTSMYLCASSFGDSSYNEQFFGPGTRLTVL.